The source of this T cell receptor beta chain is a study of neurological immune-mediated disorders. Overall study results and limits: HTLV-1-associated myelopathy showed the most TCR clonal expansion; multiple sclerosis the least, below healthy controls.

Regarding time point: longitudinal time-point 1 (baseline). In its sample, this clonotype was seen many times. Its cognate antigen is unknown. The V end lost 5 bases, the J end lost 7 bases, and 11 bases lay between the germline ends. Germline V gives CDR1 SGHTA, CDR2 FQGNSA. CDR3 size: 13 residues. The authors obtained over 160 million TCR-beta sequences from 15-18 subjects per sequencing run. TCRdb re-called the 5' RACE reads through MiXCR, storing one row per CDR3 protein. The data hold 35,000 or so distinct CDR3 sequences, with approximately 3% observed a single time. Sample: PBMCs. The V and J genes are TRBV7-2 and TRBJ2-2; possible D gene TRBD1, 6 bases. The receptor was isolated from a woman aged 55-69 years with multiple sclerosis. CDR3 sequence: CASSPQGHGELFF. The CDR3 DNA is TGTGCCAGCAGCCCGCAGGGACACGGGGAGCTGTTTTTT. The full variable domain, with the rest looked up from reference TRBV7-2 and TRBJ2-2, is GAGVSQSPSNKVTEKGKDVELRCDPISGHTALYWYRQSLGQGLEFLIYFQGNSAPDKSGLPSDRFSAERTGGSVSTLTIQRTQQEDSAVYLCASSPQGHGELFFGEGSRLTVL.